This T cell receptor beta chain is drawn from a study of cytomegalovirus exposure and HLA in healthy donors. Study-wide findings and caveats: A later analysis linked a missense DCLRE1C variant to TCR beta V- and J-gene trimming. The dataset shows that most TCR sequences were rare, while some public TCRs occurred in many donors.

This CDR3 contains 15 residues. V lost 5 bases and J 2 bases, leaving 16 bases between the germline ends. Germline CDR1 reads MNHEY; CDR2 reads SMNVEV (reference sequence). This PCR relied on a set of 60 Vbeta primers and 13 Jbeta primers. Only in-frame clones appear in the TCRdb table, and some are missing; sequencing was by immunoSEQ multiplex PCR. The sample carries approximately 180,000 clones, roughly 73% recorded once. The table lists this clone with a count of one. The target antigen is unknown. What was sequenced was PBMCs. The chain joins TRBV27 to TRBJ2-7; a weak D match, TRBD2 (6 bases). The sequence derives from a woman under 40 in good health and CMV-seronegative. This CDR3 reads CASSAEGGPTYEQYF. Written as DNA, the CDR3 is TGTGCCAGCAGTGCCGAGGGAGGCCCAACCTACGAGCAGTACTTC.